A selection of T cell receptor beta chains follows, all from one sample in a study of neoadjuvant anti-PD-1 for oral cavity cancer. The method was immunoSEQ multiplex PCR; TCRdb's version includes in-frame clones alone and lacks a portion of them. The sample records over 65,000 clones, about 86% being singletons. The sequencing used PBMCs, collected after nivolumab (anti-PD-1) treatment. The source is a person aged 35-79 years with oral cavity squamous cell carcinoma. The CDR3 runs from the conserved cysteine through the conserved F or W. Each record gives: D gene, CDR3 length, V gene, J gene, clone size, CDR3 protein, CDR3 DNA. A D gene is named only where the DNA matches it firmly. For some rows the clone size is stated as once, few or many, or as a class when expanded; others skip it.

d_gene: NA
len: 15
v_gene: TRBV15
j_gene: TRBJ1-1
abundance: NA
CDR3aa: CATSRAPLTGREAFF
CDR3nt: TGTGCCACCAGCAGAGCACCATTAACAGGGCGTGAAGCTTTCTTT

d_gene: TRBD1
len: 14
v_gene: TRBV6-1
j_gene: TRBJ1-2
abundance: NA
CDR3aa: CASRGGQGFDGYTF
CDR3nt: TGTGCCAGCAGGGGGGGACAGGGCTTCGATGGCTACACCTTC

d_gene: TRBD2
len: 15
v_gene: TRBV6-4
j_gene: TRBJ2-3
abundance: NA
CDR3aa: CASSESSGVTDTQYF
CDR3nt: TGTGCCAGCAGTGAGTCTAGCGGGGTCACAGATACGCAGTATTTT

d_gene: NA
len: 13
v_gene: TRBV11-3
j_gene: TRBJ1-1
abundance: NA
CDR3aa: CASSLERNTEAFF
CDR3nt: TGTGCCAGCAGCTTAGAGCGAAACACTGAAGCTTTCTTT

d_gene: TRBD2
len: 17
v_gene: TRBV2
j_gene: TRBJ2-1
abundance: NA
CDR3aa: CASIDGTSGRVRDEQFF
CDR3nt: TGTGCCAGCATTGACGGGACTAGCGGGAGGGTTCGGGATGAGCAGTTCTTC

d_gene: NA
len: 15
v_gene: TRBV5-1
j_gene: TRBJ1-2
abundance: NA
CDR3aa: CASSSSGGQVHGYTF
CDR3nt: TGCGCCAGCAGTTCAAGCGGGGGGCAGGTTCATGGCTACACCTTC

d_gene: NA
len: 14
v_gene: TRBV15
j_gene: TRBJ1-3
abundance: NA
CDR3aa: CATSREVSGNTIYF
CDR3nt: TGTGCCACCAGCAGGGAGGTCTCTGGAAACACCATATATTTT

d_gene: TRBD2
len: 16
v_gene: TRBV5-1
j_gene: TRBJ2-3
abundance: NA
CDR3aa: CASSTVLAGSTDTQYF
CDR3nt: TGCGCCAGCAGCACCGTACTAGCGGGAAGTACAGATACGCAGTATTTT

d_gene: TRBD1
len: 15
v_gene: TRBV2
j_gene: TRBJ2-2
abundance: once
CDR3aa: CASSEFPGTGFGLFF
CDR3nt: TGTGCCAGCAGTGAATTCCCGGGGACAGGTTTCGGGCTGTTTTTT

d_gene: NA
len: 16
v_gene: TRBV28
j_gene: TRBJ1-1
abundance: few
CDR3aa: CASSSLRFGRDTEAFF
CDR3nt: TGTGCCAGCAGTTCCCTAAGATTCGGCCGGGACACTGAAGCTTTCTTT

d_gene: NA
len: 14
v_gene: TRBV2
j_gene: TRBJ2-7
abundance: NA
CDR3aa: CASSAYASSYEQYF
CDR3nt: TGTGCCAGCAGTGCTTACGCGAGCTCCTACGAGCAGTACTTC

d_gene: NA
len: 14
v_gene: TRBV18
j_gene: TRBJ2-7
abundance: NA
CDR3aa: CASSAPGLRGEQYF
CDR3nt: TGTGCCAGCTCAGCTCCGGGACTCCGTGGCGAGCAGTACTTC

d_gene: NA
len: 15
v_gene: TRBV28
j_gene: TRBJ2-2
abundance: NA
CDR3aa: CASSPTGRGTGELFF
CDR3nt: TGTGCCAGCAGTCCCACAGGCCGGGGGACCGGGGAGCTGTTTTTT

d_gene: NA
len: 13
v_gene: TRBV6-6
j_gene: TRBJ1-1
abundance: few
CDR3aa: CASTLTAFAEAFF
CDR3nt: TGTGCCAGCACCTTGACTGCGTTCGCTGAAGCTTTCTTT

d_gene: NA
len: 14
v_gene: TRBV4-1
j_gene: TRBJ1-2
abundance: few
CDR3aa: CASSQYPDPYGYTF
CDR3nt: TGCGCCAGCAGCCAATATCCGGACCCCTATGGCTACACCTTC

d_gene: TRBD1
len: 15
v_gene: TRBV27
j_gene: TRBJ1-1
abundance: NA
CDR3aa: CASSSNGQGVTEAFF
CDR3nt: TGTGCCAGCAGTTCCAACGGACAGGGGGTAACTGAAGCTTTCTTT

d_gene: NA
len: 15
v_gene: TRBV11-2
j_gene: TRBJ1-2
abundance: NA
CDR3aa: CASSSIRGEIDGYTF
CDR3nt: TGTGCCAGCAGCTCAATCCGGGGAGAGATAGATGGCTACACCTTC